The 12 T cell receptor beta chains listed next were all sequenced from one sample in a study of neurological immune-mediated disorders. From the 5' RACE reads, TCRdb called clonotypes with MiXCR, one entry per CDR3 protein. The top ten hold 2% to 2.5% of the sample, which has approximately 30,000 distinct CDR3 sequences, about 6% seen once. The specimen sequenced was CD4+ T cells from blood. The source of these receptors is a woman between 50 and 59 years old in good health.

There are many counts of this clonotype. CDR3 in DNA: TGTGCCAGCAGTCGACTGAATGAGCAGTTCTTC. It specifies CASSRLNEQFF. This sequence joins TRBV12-3 or TRBV12-4 and TRBJ2-1; D is unresolved. The CDR3 loop spans 11 amino acids. V lost 5 bases to trimming and J lost 7 bases, with 6 bases between them.

Many counts were recorded for this clonotype. The CDR3 DNA sequence: TGTGCCAGCAGTTCGTCCGCGAGTCCGAATTCACCCCTCCACTTT. Translated: CASSSSASPNSPLHF. The chain joins TRBV28 to TRBJ1-6; D remains unclear. Germline V gene sequence: CDR1 MDHEN, CDR2 SYDVKM. V lost 4 bases, J lost 7 bases, and 14 bases lay in between. This CDR3 is 15 amino acids long.

This clonotype was recorded many times. The chain combines TRBV5-1 with TRBJ2-5; 8 bases fit TRBD1. Germline V gives CDR1 SGHRS, CDR2 YFSETQ. There are 15 residues in the CDR3. V shed 1 base and J 4 bases; nucleotides not matched to a gene: 6. CDR3 DNA sequence: TGCGCCAGCAGCTTGTTCGGGACAGGAGTAGAGACCCAGTACTTC. The encoded protein is CASSLFGTGVETQYF.

This clonotype has more than one count but fewer than ten. The genes are TRBV3-1 and TRBJ1-1; D is ambiguous. V shed 0 bases and J shed 3 bases, with 8 bases lying between them. Germline CDR1 is LGHDT and CDR2 is YNNKEL (reference sequence). The CDR3 consists of 14 residues. This CDR3 is CASSQEHRHTEAFF. CDR3 nucleotide sequence: TGTGCCAGCAGCCAAGAACACAGACACACTGAAGCTTTCTTT.

There are many counts of this clonotype. The chain combines TRBV27 with TRBJ1-5; D is undetermined. CDR3 length equals 17 residues. Germline loops: CDR1 MNHEY, CDR2 SMNVEV (reference sequence). V was pared by 6 bases and J by 6 bases, with 24 bases between. The CDR3 DNA follows: TGTGCCAGCAGACCCTTGGGTTCGGGCCCTGGACGTCAGCCCCAGCATTTT. Residues: CASRPLGSGPGRQPQHF.

This clonotype was picked up many times. This chain uses TRBV20-1 with TRBJ2-7; D possibly corresponds to TRBD1 (6 bases). Between the trimmed V and J ends, which lost 5 bases and 2 bases, there was a span of 16 bases. Per germline, CDR1 DFQATT and CDR2 SNEGSKA (reference sequence). The CDR3 consists of 14 residues. The CDR3 here is CSASGVGLAYEQYF. In DNA form, the CDR3 reads TGCAGTGCTTCAGGGGTGGGTCTGGCCTACGAGCAGTACTTC.

This clonotype was seen at least ten times. The chain uses TRBV5-1 and TRBJ2-7, with TRBD1 matching over 8 bases. The CDR3 extends over 15 amino acids. J gave up 3 bases and V 4 bases, and 9 bases lay outside the gene matches. CDR1 is SGHRS and CDR2 is YFSETQ in the germline V gene. CDR3 DNA: TGCGCCAGCAGCCCCGGAGGGACAGGTAACTACGAGCAGTACTTC. Protein: CASSPGGTGNYEQYF.

This clonotype was detected ten times or more. The chain has TRBV14 and TRBJ2-7; D gene uncertain. The germline V gene has CDR1 SGHDN and CDR2 FVKESK. The V gene lost 2 bases and the J gene lost 4 bases, with 12 bases spanning the gap. The CDR3 has 14 amino acids. The CDR3 region has the DNA TGTGCCAGCAGCCAAAGTCTATTTTTTTACGAGCAGTACTTC. Amino acid sequence: CASSQSLFFYEQYF.

This clonotype was observed many times. The rearrangement uses TRBV18 and TRBJ1-4; D call uncertain. Germline V lookup: CDR1 KGHSH, CDR2 LQKENI. The CDR3 runs 15 residues. Trimming stripped 0 bases from V and 7 bases from J, with 12 bases between. CDR3 nucleotide sequence: TGTGCCAGCTCACCACCATCGGCCGTTGGTGAAAAACTGTTTTTT. This sequence encodes CASSPPSAVGEKLFF. The variable domain in full, completed from reference TRBV18 and TRBJ1-4, reads NAGVMQNPRHLVRRRGQEARLRCSPMKGHSHVYWYRQLPEEGLKFMVYLQKENIIDESGMPKERFSAEFPKEGPSILRIQQVVRGDSAAYFCASSPPSAVGEKLFFGSGTQLSVL.

This clonotype has a count of ten or more. The chain uses TRBV4-3 and TRBJ2-3; no reliable D call. The germline V gene has CDR1 LGHNA and CDR2 YSLEER. CDR3 length equals 13 residues. With 1 base removed from V and 7 bases from J, the gap between germline ends came to 9 bases. CDR3 residues: CASSQALRNTQYF. The CDR3 DNA follows: TGCGCCAGCAGCCAAGCTCTCCGAAATACGCAGTATTTT.

The table lists this clonotype with many counts. V is TRBV20-1 and J is TRBJ2-3; TRBD2 aligns across 10 bases. From germline, CDR1 is DFQATT and CDR2 SNEGSKA (reference sequence). The ends lost 6 bases at V and 3 bases at J; junction bases unmatched: 12. The CDR3 is 16 residues long. The CDR3 region is CSAQAGSGRGTDTQYF. For the CDR3, the DNA is TGCAGTGCCCAGGCCGGGAGCGGGAGGGGGACAGATACGCAGTATTTT.

There are many counts of this clonotype. The rearrangement joins TRBV7-2 to TRBJ1-2; 7 bases map to TRBD1. Germline loops: CDR1 SGHTA, CDR2 FQGNSA. Trimming removed 1 base from V and 2 bases from J; junction bases left unmatched: 4. The CDR3 runs 15 residues. CDR3 region: CASSLDNRGNYGYTF. The CDR3 DNA sequence: TGTGCCAGCAGCTTAGATAACAGGGGAAACTATGGCTACACCTTC.